These 9 T cell receptor beta chains were all obtained from the same sample, sequenced in a study of CD8+CD57+ T cells in acquired aplastic anemia. Whoever was chosen for sequencing had shown CD8+CD57+ cell expansion by flow cytometry. CDR3 and TCR beta VDJ profiling relied on a genomic DNA template. From the reads, TCRdb called clonotypes with MiXCR, one entry per CDR3 protein. The table shows about 470,000 distinct CDR3 sequences, with over 25% occurring only once. Sequenced: sorted CD4+, CD8+, or CD8+CD57+ T cells (not recorded which) from PBMCs. The receptor source for this set is a human donor with aplastic anemia.

This clonotype was found a few times. This could be a read error, since a much larger clone is one nucleotide away. This chain joins TRBV10-1 and TRBJ2-5; 7 nucleotides align to TRBD2. Per germline, CDR1 WNHNN and CDR2 SYGVQD (reference sequence). The length of the CDR3 is 12 residues. Germline trimming cut 9 bases from V and 7 bases from J; bases unmatched to any gene: 8. CDR3 bases: TGCGCCAGAAAGCGGGGAGAAGTGACCCAGTACTTC. This encodes CARKRGEVTQYF.

This clonotype appeared many times. The V gene is TRBV19, the J gene TRBJ2-7; TRBD1 is a possible D gene (6 bases). The germline gives CDR1 LNHDA, CDR2 SQIVND (reference sequence). Trimming stripped 9 bases from V and 0 bases from J, with 12 bases between. The CDR3 runs to 13 residues. This CDR3 reads CASTGTSSYEQYF. The CDR3, as DNA: TGTGCCAGCACCGGGACAAGCTCCTACGAGCAGTACTTC. Full variable domain (remainder filled in from reference TRBV19 and TRBJ2-7): DGGITQSPKYLFRKEGQNVTLSCEQNLNHDAMYWYRQDPGQGLRLIYYSQIVNDFQKGDIAEGYSVSREKKESFPLTVTSAQKNPTAFYLCASTGTSSYEQYFGPGTRLTVT.

Notes on this clonotype: An end of the junction does not agree with germline; a read error may underlie this. The chain has TRBV6-1 and TRBJ1-2, with D possibly matching TRBD1 (6 bases). Germline V lookup: CDR1 MNHNS, CDR2 SASEGT. CDR3 length: 12 residues. CDR3 sequence (DNA): TGTGCCAACAGTGAGACAGGAGGTGGCTACACCTTC. Protein sequence: CANSETGGGYTF.

The chain uses TRBV7-9 and TRBJ2-5, with TRBD1 identical over 7 bases. The CDR3 is 16 amino acids. Germline CDR1 and CDR2: SEHNR and FQNEAQ (reference sequence). With 1 base clipped from V and 11 bases from J, the junction kept 16 bases outside the gene matches. The CDR3: CASSLVVGGFSNQQYF. CDR3 sequence (DNA): TGTGCCAGCAGCTTAGTTGTAGGGGGCTTCTCCAATCAGCAGTACTTC. The full variable domain, its missing parts supplied by reference TRBV7-9 and TRBJ2-5, is DTGVSQNPRHKITKRGQNVTFRCDPISEHNRLYWYRQTLGQGPEFLTYFQNEAQLEKSRLLSDRFSAERPKGSFSTLEIQRTEQGDSAMYLCASSLVVGGFSNQQYFGPGTRLLVL.

This chain joins TRBV4-1 and TRBJ2-1; 12 nucleotides agree with TRBD2. The CDR3 runs to 16 residues. Germline V CDR1 and CDR2: MGHRA, YSYEKL. V lost 3 bases to trimming and J lost 3 bases; unmatched junction nucleotides: 3. The DNA of the CDR3 is TGCGCCAGCAGCCAGGCACTAGCGGGGGGCTACAATGAGCAGTTCTTC. This translates into CASSQALAGGYNEQFF.

The table lists this clonotype with a few counts. The V call is TRBV6-5, the J call TRBJ1-3; 8 bases match TRBD1. Germline V gene data show CDR1 as MNHEY and CDR2 as SVGAGI. Germline trimming cut 4 bases from V and 4 bases from J; bases unmatched to any gene: 6. This CDR3 region has 15 residues. The CDR3 DNA is TGTGCCAGCAGTTTGCTGACAGGGGCCGGAAACACCATATATTTT. It specifies CASSLLTGAGNTIYF.

The chain recombines TRBV7-3 with TRBJ2-7; a weak D match, TRBD2 (5 bases). The CDR3 is 15 residues long. The V gene's germline CDR1 is SGHTA and CDR2 FQGTGA. Deletions cut 6 bases from V and 0 bases from J, with 15 bases between. CDR3 loop: CASSFAGIFSYEQYF. The CDR3 DNA is TGTGCCAGCAGTTTTGCGGGCATCTTCTCCTACGAGCAGTACTTC.

Of note for this clonotype: A much bigger clone sits one base away, suggesting this may be a read error. CDR3 bases: TGTGCCGTCAGTGACGCGGAGTTCGGGGTGGTCACTGAAGCTTTCTTT. This sequence encodes CAVSDAEFGVVTEAFF. V and J are TRBV10-3 and TRBJ1-1; no reliable D call. The length of the CDR3 is 16 residues. Per the germline V gene, CDR1 is ENHRY and CDR2 is SYGVKD.

This clonotype was detected ten times or more. The CDR3, as DNA: TGTGCCAGCAGCTTGGACAGGGTTTCTTATGGCTACACCTTC. It encodes CASSLDRVSYGYTF. The chain has TRBV7-2 and TRBJ1-2; 8 bases align to TRBD1. Germline assignment: CDR1 SGHTA and CDR2 FQGNSA. V trimming: 3 bases; J trimming: 5 bases; junction bases outside the gene matches: 5. This CDR3 has 14 amino acids.